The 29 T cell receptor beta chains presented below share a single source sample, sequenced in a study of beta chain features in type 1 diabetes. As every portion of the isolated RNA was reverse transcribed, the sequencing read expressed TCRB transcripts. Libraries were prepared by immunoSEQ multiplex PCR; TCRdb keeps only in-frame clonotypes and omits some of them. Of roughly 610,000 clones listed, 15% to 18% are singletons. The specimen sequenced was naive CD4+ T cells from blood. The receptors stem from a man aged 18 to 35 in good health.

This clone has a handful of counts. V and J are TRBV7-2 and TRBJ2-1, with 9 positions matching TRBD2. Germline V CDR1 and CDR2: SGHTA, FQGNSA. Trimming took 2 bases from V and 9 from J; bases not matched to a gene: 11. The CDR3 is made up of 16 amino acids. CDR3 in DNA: TGTGCCAGCAGCTTAAATTTAGCGGGAGCCTGGGGTGAGCAGTTCTTC. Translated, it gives CASSLNLAGAWGEQFF.

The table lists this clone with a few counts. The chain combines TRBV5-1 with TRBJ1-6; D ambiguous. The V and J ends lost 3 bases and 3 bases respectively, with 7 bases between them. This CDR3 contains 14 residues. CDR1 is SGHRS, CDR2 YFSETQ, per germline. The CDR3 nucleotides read TGCGCCAGCAGCTCGACGGGCTATAATTCACCCCTCCACTTT. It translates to CASSSTGYNSPLHF. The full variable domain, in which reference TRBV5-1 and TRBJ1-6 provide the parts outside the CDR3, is KAGVTQTPRYLIKTRGQQVTLSCSPISGHRSVSWYQQTPGQGLQFLFEYFSETQRNKGNFPGRFSGRQFSNSRSEMNVSTLELGDSALYLCASSSTGYNSPLHFGNGTRLTVT.

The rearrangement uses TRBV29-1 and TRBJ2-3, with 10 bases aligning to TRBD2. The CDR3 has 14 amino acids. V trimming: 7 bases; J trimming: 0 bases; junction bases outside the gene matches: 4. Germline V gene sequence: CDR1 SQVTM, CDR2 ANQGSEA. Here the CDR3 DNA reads TGCAGCGAGGGGACTAGCGCCAGCACAGATACGCAGTATTTT. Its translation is CSEGTSASTDTQYF.

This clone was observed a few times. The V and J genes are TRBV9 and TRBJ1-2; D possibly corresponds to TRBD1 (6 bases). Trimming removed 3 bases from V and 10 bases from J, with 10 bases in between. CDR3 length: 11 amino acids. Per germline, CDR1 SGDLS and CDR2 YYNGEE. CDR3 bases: TGTGCCAGCAGCGCGGGGGGGCCCTACACCTTC. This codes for CASSAGGPYTF.

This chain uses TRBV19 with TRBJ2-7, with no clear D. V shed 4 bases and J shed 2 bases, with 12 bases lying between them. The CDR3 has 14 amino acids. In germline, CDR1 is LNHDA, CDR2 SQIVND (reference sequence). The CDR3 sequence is CASSNPGRTYEQYF. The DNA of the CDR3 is TGTGCCAGTAGTAACCCCGGGCGTACCTACGAGCAGTACTTC.

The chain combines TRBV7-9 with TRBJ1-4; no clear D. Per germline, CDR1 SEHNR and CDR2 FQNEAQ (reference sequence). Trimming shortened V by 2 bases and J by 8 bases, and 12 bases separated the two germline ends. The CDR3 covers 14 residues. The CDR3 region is CASSLNPPPEKLFF. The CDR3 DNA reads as TGTGCCAGCAGCTTAAATCCGCCCCCCGAAAAACTGTTTTTT.

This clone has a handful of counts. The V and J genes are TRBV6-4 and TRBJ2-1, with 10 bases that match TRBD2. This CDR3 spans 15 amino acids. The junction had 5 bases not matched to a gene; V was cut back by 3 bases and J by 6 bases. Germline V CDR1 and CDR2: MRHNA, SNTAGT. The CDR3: CASSDLAGVGNEQFF. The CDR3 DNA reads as TGTGCCAGCAGTGATCTAGCGGGAGTGGGCAATGAGCAGTTCTTC.

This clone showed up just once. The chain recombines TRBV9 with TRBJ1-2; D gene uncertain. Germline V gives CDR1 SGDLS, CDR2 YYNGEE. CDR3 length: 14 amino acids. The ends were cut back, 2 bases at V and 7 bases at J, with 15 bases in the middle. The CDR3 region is CASSVEGTKGGYTF. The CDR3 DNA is TGTGCCAGCAGCGTGGAGGGTACAAAGGGTGGCTACACCTTC.

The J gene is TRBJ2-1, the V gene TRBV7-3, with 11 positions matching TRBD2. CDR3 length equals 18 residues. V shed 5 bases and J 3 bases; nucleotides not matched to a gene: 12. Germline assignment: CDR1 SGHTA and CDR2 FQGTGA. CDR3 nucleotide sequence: TGTGCCAGCAGCGGGGGACAGACTAGCGGGGAATACTACAATGAGCAGTTCTTC. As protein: CASSGGQTSGEYYNEQFF.

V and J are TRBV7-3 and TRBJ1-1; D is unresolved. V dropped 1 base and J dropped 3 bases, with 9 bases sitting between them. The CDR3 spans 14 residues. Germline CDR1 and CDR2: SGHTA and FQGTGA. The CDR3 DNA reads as TGTGCCAGCAGCTTAAAGTGGGGAGACACTGAAGCTTTCTTT. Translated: CASSLKWGDTEAFF.

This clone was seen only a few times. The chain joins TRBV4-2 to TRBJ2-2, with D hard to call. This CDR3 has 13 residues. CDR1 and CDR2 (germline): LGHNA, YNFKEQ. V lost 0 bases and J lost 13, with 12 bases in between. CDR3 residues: CASSQDRYVRLFF. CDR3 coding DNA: TGTGCCAGCAGCCAAGATAGATATGTTAGGCTGTTTTTT.

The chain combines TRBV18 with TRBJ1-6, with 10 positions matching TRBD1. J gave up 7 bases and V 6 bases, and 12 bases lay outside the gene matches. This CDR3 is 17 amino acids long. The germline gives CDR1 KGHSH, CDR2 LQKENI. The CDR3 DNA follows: TGTGCCAGCTCGGCGCCCCCGGGACAGGGGTGGAATTCACCCCTCCACTTT. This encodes CASSAPPGQGWNSPLHF.

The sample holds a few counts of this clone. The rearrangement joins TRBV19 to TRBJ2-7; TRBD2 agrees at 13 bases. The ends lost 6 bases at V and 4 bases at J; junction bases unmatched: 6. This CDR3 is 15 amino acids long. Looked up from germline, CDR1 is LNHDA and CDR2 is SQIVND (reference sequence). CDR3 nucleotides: TGTGCCAGTAGACCCGGACTAGCGGGAGCATACGAGCAGTACTTC. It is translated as CASRPGLAGAYEQYF.

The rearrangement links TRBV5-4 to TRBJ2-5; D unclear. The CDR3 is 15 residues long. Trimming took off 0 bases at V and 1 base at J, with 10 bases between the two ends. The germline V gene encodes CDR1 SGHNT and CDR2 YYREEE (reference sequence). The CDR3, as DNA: TGTGCCAGCAGCTTGGCCTTAGAGGTCCAAGAGACCCAGTACTTC. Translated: CASSLALEVQETQYF.

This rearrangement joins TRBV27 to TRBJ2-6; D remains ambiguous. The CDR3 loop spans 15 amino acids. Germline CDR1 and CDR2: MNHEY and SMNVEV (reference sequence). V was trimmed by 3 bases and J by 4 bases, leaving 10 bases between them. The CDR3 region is CASSFEVTGANVLTF. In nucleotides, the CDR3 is TGTGCCAGCAGTTTTGAGGTAACAGGGGCCAACGTCCTGACTTTC.

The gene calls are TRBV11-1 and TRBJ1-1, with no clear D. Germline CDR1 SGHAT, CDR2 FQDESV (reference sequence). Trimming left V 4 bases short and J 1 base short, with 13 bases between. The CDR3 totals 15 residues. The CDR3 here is CASSSSLKKNTEAFF. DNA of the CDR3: TGTGCCAGCAGCTCCTCTTTAAAGAAGAACACTGAAGCTTTCTTT.

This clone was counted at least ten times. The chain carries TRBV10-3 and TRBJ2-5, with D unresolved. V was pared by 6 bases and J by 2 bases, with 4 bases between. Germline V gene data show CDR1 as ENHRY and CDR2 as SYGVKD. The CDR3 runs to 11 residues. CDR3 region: CAIRIQETQYF. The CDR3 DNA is TGTGCCATCAGAATACAAGAGACCCAGTACTTC.

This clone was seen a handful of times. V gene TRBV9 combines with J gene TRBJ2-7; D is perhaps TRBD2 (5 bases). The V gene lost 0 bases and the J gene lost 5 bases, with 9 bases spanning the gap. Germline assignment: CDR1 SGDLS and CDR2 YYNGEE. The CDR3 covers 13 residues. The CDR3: CASSVEATNEQYF. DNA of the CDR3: TGTGCCAGCAGCGTAGAGGCGACTAACGAGCAGTACTTC. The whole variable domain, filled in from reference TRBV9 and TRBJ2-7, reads DSGVTQTPKHLITATGQRVTLRCSPRSGDLSVYWYQQSLDQGLQFLIQYYNGEERAKGNILERFSAQQFPDLHSELNLSSLELGDSALYFCASSVEATNEQYFGPGTRLTVT.

The CDR3 DNA reads TGTGCCAGCAGCAAAGAGCAAAAACCAACTAAGAACACTGAAGCTTTCTTT. Its protein is CASSKEQKPTKNTEAFF. This chain uses TRBV21-1 with TRBJ1-1. TRBV21-1 is an annotated pseudogene. The CDR3 consists of 17 residues.

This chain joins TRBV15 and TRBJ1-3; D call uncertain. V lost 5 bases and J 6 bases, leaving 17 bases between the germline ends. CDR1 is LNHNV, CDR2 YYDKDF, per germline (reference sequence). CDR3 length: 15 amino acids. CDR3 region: CATSRTPKVANTIYF. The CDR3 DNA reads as TGTGCCACCAGCCGCACACCGAAGGTGGCAAACACCATATATTTT.

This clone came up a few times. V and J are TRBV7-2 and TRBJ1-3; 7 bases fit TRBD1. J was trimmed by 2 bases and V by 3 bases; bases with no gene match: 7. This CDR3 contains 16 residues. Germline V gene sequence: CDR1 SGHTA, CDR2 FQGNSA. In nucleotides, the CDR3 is TGTGCCAGCAGCTTGTATGGGACAGCAACTGGAAACACCATATATTTT. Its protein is CASSLYGTATGNTIYF.

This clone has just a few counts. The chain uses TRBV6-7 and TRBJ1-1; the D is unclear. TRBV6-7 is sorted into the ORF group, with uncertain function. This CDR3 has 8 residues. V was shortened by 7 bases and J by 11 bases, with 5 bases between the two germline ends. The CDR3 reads CASMDAFF. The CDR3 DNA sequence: TGTGCCAGCATGGATGCTTTCTTT.

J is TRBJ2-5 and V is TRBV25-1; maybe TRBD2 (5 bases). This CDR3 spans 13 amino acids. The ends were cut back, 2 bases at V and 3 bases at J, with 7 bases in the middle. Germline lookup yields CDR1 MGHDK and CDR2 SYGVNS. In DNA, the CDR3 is TGTGCCAGCAGTGAACCCGGGGAAGAGACCCAGTACTTC. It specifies CASSEPGEETQYF.

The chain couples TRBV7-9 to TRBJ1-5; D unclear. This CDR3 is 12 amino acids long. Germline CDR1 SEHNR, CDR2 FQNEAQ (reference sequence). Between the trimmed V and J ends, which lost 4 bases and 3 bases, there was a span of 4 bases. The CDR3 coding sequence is TGTGCCAGCAGCTACAACAATCAGCCCCAGCATTTT. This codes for CASSYNNQPQHF.

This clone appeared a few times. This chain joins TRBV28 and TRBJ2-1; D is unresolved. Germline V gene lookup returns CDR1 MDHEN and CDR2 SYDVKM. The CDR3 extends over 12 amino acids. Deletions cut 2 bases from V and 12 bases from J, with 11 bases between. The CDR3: CASSLPSLRQFF. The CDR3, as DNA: TGTGCCAGCAGTTTACCTTCCCTGAGGCAGTTCTTC.

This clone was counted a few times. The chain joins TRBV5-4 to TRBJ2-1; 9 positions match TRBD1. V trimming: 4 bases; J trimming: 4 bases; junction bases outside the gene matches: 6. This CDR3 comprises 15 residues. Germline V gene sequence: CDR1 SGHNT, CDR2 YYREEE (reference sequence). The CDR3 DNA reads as TGTGCCAGCAGCCCAGACAGGGGGACGTACAATGAGCAGTTCTTC. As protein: CASSPDRGTYNEQFF.

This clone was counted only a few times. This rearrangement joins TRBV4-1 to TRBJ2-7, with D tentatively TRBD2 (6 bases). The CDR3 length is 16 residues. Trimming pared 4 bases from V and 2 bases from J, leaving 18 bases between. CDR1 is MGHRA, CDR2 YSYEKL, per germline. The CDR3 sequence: CASSRVGGPKPYEQYF. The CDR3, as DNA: TGCGCCAGCAGCCGGGTGGGGGGACCGAAACCCTACGAGCAGTACTTC.

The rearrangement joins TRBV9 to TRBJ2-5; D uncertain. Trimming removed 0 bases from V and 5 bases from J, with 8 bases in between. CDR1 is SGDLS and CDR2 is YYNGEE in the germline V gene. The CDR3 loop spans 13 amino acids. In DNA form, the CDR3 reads TGTGCCAGCAGCGTAGGGCAGTTGGAGACCCAGTACTTC. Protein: CASSVGQLETQYF.

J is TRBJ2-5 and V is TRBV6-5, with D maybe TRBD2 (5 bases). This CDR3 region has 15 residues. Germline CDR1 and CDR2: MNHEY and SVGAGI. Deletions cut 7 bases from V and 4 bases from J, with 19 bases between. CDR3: CASNFLPSRGETQYF. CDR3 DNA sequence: TGTGCCAGCAATTTCCTCCCAAGTCGGGGAGAGACCCAGTACTTC.